The clone carrying this T cell receptor (beta chain) was picked up a small number of times. The data were obtained in a study of blood T cell repertoires in COVID-19. Original data processing: Reference gene primer amplification in the assay estimated nucleated cell counts. Assay used: immunoSEQ multiplex PCR; TCRdb lists only in-frame clones, some missing. From that table come the V and J calls and clone size; the DNA was used to work out D and trimming. The table includes 95,000 to 150,000 clones, 80% to 90% detected once. The V end lost 8 bases, the J end lost 4 bases, and 12 bases lay between the germline ends. CDR3 length equals 14 residues. Germline lookup yields CDR1 ENHRY and CDR2 SYGVKD.

Sample: peripheral blood. The chain joins TRBV10-3 to TRBJ2-6; D is perhaps TRBD1 (6 bases). The receptor's source is a woman aged 50 to 65 with active or convalescent COVID-19. The CDR3, as DNA: TGTGCCATCGAGGCCCAGGGGGGGGCCAACGTCCTGACTTTC. Amino acids: CAIEAQGGANVLTF.